The subject of this entry is one T cell receptor beta chain. Its target is not known. This specimen belongs to a study of human T cells and chemical hapten exposure. Study summary: The study traced per-sample TCR yield variation mainly to small differences in pooled library volumes.

Trimming removed 4 bases at V and 11 bases at J, with 24 bases between. CDR1 LNHDA and CDR2 SQIVND come from the germline V gene (reference sequence). The CDR3 totals 16 residues. Each CDR3 protein gets one entry after TCRdb re-called the RACE reads with MiXCR. This table has some 64,000 distinct CDR3 sequences, 9.5% to 11% appearing once. Sample time point: patch test 3, about 24 weeks after DPC sensitization. The treatment denotes: therapeutic diphenylcyclopropenone sensitization with weekly scalp DPC. Non-pregnant alopecia patients aged 18 to 70, suitable for DPC therapy. Unfractionated whole blood was the source from which total RNA was extracted. Study outcomes and limitations: With DPC sensitization, TCRs exceeding 1 in 1000 frequency showed no change.

This receptor was taken from a woman under 40 with alopecia areata. Some clones in this sample may be carry-over from other donors' samples. The sample was whole blood, taken in connection with sensitization to the hapten diphenylcyclopropenone (DPC). The chain uses TRBV19 and TRBJ1-5; D is possibly TRBD1 (6 bases). CDR3 nucleotide sequence: TGTGCCAGTAGTAACTCGGACACCCCGAGGGGGTTGTCCCAGCATTTT. This translates into CASSNSDTPRGLSQHF.